The 27 T cell receptor beta chains below come from one sample, sequenced in a study of Graves' ophthalmopathy and Graves' hyperthyroidism. For repertoire sequencing, the TCR beta CDR3 regions were amplified from RNA transcripts. After a first-round RT-PCR with HTBI primers, a second-round multiplex PCR was run. TCRdb used MiXCR to reprocess the multiplex PCR reads, holding one entry per CDR3 protein. The sample has hundreds of thousands of distinct CDR3 sequences; less than 20% are singletons. The sample comprised peripheral blood. Receptor source: a young woman with stable Graves' hyperthyroidism.

The V and J genes are TRBV7-2 and TRBJ1-2; D not resolved. The CDR3 consists of 14 residues. Trimming cost V 5 bases and J 7 bases, with 17 bases left between them. Germline CDR1 is SGHTA and CDR2 is FQGNSA. The CDR3 DNA reads TGTGCCAGCAGCCCGAAGGCCGTAGACGGTGGCTACACCTTC. This sequence encodes CASSPKAVDGGYTF. Combining the CDR3 with reference TRBV7-2 and TRBJ1-2 gives the whole variable domain GAGVSQSPSNKVTEKGKDVELRCDPISGHTALYWYRQSLGQGLEFLIYFQGNSAPDKSGLPSDRFSAERTGGSVSTLTIQRTQQEDSAVYLCASSPKAVDGGYTFGSGTRLTVV.

The chain recombines TRBV12-3 or TRBV12-4 with TRBJ2-5, with D tentatively TRBD2 (5 bases). The V end lost 5 bases, the J end lost 4 bases, and 14 bases lay between the germline ends. CDR3 size: 14 residues. This chain's CDR3 is CASSPLAAGETQYF. The CDR3 bases are TGTGCCAGCAGTCCTCTCGCGGCGGGAGAGACCCAGTACTTC.

The table lists this clonotype with many counts. The rearrangement joins TRBV29-1 to TRBJ1-2; D unclear. CDR1 SQVTM and CDR2 ANQGSEA come from the germline V gene. V was clipped by 5 bases and J by 2 bases, with 12 bases between them. The CDR3 has 13 residues. The chain's CDR3 is CSVSLSLNYGYTF. The DNA of the CDR3 is TGCAGCGTTTCCTTGTCCCTAAACTATGGCTACACCTTC.

In this sample, this clonotype turned up many times. The CDR3, as DNA: TGCAGTGCTAGAGAGGACGGTTACGAGCAGTACTTC. It encodes CSAREDGYEQYF. This chain uses TRBV20-1 with TRBJ2-7; no definite D call. Germline CDR1 reads DFQATT; CDR2 reads SNEGSKA (reference sequence). V was clipped by 0 bases and J by 4 bases, with 7 bases between them. There are 12 residues in the CDR3.

The CDR3 spells CASRTGVGNTIYF. CDR3 in DNA: TGCGCCAGCAGGACGGGGGTTGGAAACACCATATATTTT. The rearrangement joins TRBV5-1 to TRBJ1-3, with D perhaps TRBD1 (5 bases). Trimming took off 5 bases at V and 3 bases at J, with 9 bases between the two ends. The CDR3 loop spans 13 amino acids. Germline V gives CDR1 SGHRS, CDR2 YFSETQ.

This clonotype has at least ten counts. The DNA for the CDR3 is TGCAGTGCTAGACCGGCCAGGGCCACCTACGAGCAGTACTTC. Residues: CSARPARATYEQYF. The chain has TRBV20-1 and TRBJ2-7; a possible D gene is TRBD1 (5 bases). Between the trimmed V and J ends, which lost 2 bases and 2 bases, there was a span of 13 bases. Looked up from germline, CDR1 is DFQATT and CDR2 is SNEGSKA (reference sequence). This CDR3 has 14 amino acids.

This clonotype was seen many times. The V call is TRBV20-1, the J call TRBJ1-2, with D maybe TRBD1 (5 bases). In germline, CDR1 is DFQATT, CDR2 SNEGSKA (reference sequence). The V end lost 0 bases, the J end lost 6 bases, and 11 bases lay between the germline ends. The CDR3 extends over 13 amino acids. The CDR3 spells CSARDQGWDGYTF. CDR3 DNA sequence: TGCAGTGCTAGAGACCAGGGTTGGGATGGCTACACCTTC.

This clonotype occurred many times. The chain carries TRBV12-3 or TRBV12-4 and TRBJ2-2; D call uncertain. V lost 5 bases and J lost 1, with 8 bases in between. The length of the CDR3 is 14 residues. The CDR3 here is CASSAPGNTGELFF. Written as DNA, the CDR3 is TGTGCCAGCAGTGCCCCCGGGAACACCGGGGAGCTGTTTTTT.

The chain links TRBV19 to TRBJ2-3; 7 bases are a match to TRBD1. This CDR3 contains 15 residues. CDR1 is LNHDA and CDR2 is SQIVND in the germline V gene (reference sequence). Germline trimming cut 3 bases from V and 0 bases from J; bases unmatched to any gene: 3. The CDR3 loop is CASSIRDSSTDTQYF. The CDR3 DNA sequence: TGTGCCAGTAGTATCAGGGACAGTAGCACAGATACGCAGTATTTT.

This clonotype appeared many times. The chain uses TRBV27 and TRBJ1-5; D may be TRBD1 (5 bases). The CDR3 is made up of 16 amino acids. Trimming removed 1 base from V and 4 bases from J, with 14 bases in between. The V gene's germline CDR1 is MNHEY and CDR2 SMNVEV (reference sequence). The CDR3: CASSLFGGSLNQPQHF. The CDR3 DNA reads TGTGCCAGCAGTTTATTCGGGGGGTCCCTAAATCAGCCCCAGCATTTT.

This clonotype was detected many times. This rearrangement joins TRBV18 to TRBJ1-1; no clear D. This CDR3 has 11 amino acids. Trimming cost V 8 bases and J 6 bases, with 10 bases left between them. CDR1 KGHSH and CDR2 LQKENI come from the germline V gene. The CDR3 coding sequence is TGTGCCAGCAGCCAAGGCGCTGAAGCTTTCTTT. Its protein is CASSQGAEAFF.

The table lists this clonotype with many counts. V gene TRBV11-2 combines with J gene TRBJ2-2; D is unresolved. Trimming removed 5 bases from V and 1 base from J, with 20 bases in between. Germline V gene data show CDR1 as SGHAT and CDR2 as FQNNGV. The CDR3 covers 18 residues. Here the CDR3 DNA reads TGTGCCAGCAGCCTTAACACCGGCTTAACGGAGAACACCGGGGAGCTGTTTTTT. The encoded protein is CASSLNTGLTENTGELFF. The entire variable domain, with the rest obtained from reference TRBV11-2 and TRBJ2-2, is as follows: EAGVAQSPRYKIIEKRQSVAFWCNPISGHATLYWYQQILGQGPKLLIQFQNNGVVDDSQLPKDRFSAERLKGVDSTLKIQPAKLEDSAVYLCASSLNTGLTENTGELFFGEGSRLTVL.

This clonotype was seen repeatedly, ten times or more. The rearrangement links TRBV6-5 to TRBJ2-7; no firm D call. V was shortened by 4 bases and J by 3 bases, with 7 bases between the two germline ends. CDR3 length: 12 amino acids. Looked up from germline, CDR1 is MNHEY and CDR2 is SVGAGI. CDR3 DNA: TGTGCCAGCAGTTCTTGGGGCTACGAGCAGTACTTC. It yields the protein CASSSWGYEQYF.

The chain combines TRBV20-1 with TRBJ1-2, with a possible D match to TRBD1 (5 bases). CDR3 length: 15 amino acids. The V end lost 2 bases, the J end lost 4 bases, and 17 bases lay between the germline ends. Germline-derived CDR1 and CDR2 are DFQATT and SNEGSKA (reference sequence). DNA of the CDR3: TGCAGTGCTAGAACGGATTCTGGGGACTTCTATGGCTACACCTTC. Its protein is CSARTDSGDFYGYTF.

With respect to this clonotype: A read error may account for a junction end that differs from germline. This chain uses TRBV7-2 with TRBJ2-7; maybe TRBD2 (5 bases). Looked up from germline, CDR1 is SGHTA and CDR2 is FQGNSA. The CDR3 runs to 16 residues. The CDR3 DNA reads TGTGCCAGCAGCTTAGCAGTGGGCACGGGGTACTACGATCAGTACTTC. The encoded protein is CASSLAVGTGYYDQYF.

The sample holds many counts of this clonotype. The chain couples TRBV6-1 to TRBJ1-2; perhaps TRBD1 as D (6 bases). The CDR3 sequence is 17 residues long. Trimming took off 5 bases at V and 0 bases at J, with 19 bases between the two ends. Germline assignment: CDR1 MNHNS and CDR2 SASEGT. The CDR3 loop reads CASSPRTALISNYGYTF. CDR3 coding DNA: TGTGCCAGCAGTCCCCGGACAGCCCTCATTTCTAACTATGGCTACACCTTC.

This clonotype was observed at least ten times. The chain employs TRBV12-5 and TRBJ1-1; no clear D. The V and J ends lost 3 bases and 0 bases respectively, with 5 bases between them. CDR3 length: 13 residues. The germline V gene has CDR1 LGHNT and CDR2 FRNRAP. CDR3 bases: TGTGCTAGTGGTTTCCTTCTGAACACTGAAGCTTTCTTT. Protein: CASGFLLNTEAFF.

In this sample, this clonotype turned up many times. V is TRBV5-6 and J is TRBJ2-7; TRBD1 matches 10 bases. The CDR3 has 13 residues. The germline V gene encodes CDR1 SGHDT and CDR2 YYEEEE. V shed 4 bases and J 3 bases; nucleotides not matched to a gene: 1. Here the CDR3 DNA reads TGTGCCAGCAGCGGGGACAGGGGCTACGAGCAGTACTTC. Translation: CASSGDRGYEQYF.

This clonotype was recorded many times. V and J are TRBV12-3 or TRBV12-4 and TRBJ1-2; 7 bases are a match to TRBD1. Trimming at V came to 1 base and at J to 7 bases, leaving 6 bases not matched to a gene. The CDR3 sequence is 14 residues long. The CDR3 is CASSLGQGIGGYTF. The CDR3 DNA follows: TGTGCCAGCAGTTTAGGACAGGGAATTGGTGGCTACACCTTC.

The chain uses TRBV4-1 and TRBJ2-4; D is perhaps TRBD2 (7 bases). Germline V CDR1 and CDR2: MGHRA, YSYEKL. This CDR3 region has 17 residues. The V end was cut by 0 bases, the J end by 6 bases, with 18 bases between. The CDR3 sequence is CASSQEDGGGQGNIQYF. CDR3 DNA: TGCGCCAGCAGCCAAGAAGACGGCGGGGGCCAGGGAAACATTCAGTACTTC.

The V gene is TRBV24-1, the J gene TRBJ2-3; D not certain. The V end was cut by 6 bases, the J end by 3 bases, with 9 bases between. This CDR3 contains 13 residues. Germline V lookup: CDR1 KGHDR, CDR2 SFDVKD. In DNA, the CDR3 is TGTGCCACCAGTTACCCGGCAACAGATACGCAGTATTTT. Translating it yields CATSYPATDTQYF.

This clonotype has at least ten counts. The J gene is TRBJ2-5, the V gene TRBV24-1; TRBD2 is a possible D gene (6 bases). Germline V CDR1 and CDR2: KGHDR, SFDVKD. There are 15 residues in the CDR3. The V end lost 4 bases, the J end lost 6 bases, and 17 bases lay between the germline ends. DNA of the CDR3: TGTGCCACCAGTGACGGGGGAGGAAGAGAAAAGACCCAGTACTTC. Translation gives CATSDGGGREKTQYF.

This clonotype was detected ten times or more. This sequence joins TRBV6-5 and TRBJ1-2; no clear D gene. Deletions cut 0 bases from V and 7 bases from J, with 12 bases between. Germline loops: CDR1 MNHEY, CDR2 SVGAGI. The CDR3 is 14 residues long. The CDR3 sequence: CASSYSERDPGYTF. CDR3 sequence (DNA): TGTGCCAGCAGTTACTCGGAACGGGATCCTGGCTACACCTTC.

This clonotype was counted only a few times. This rearrangement joins TRBV5-6 to TRBJ2-5; no firm D call. The germline V gene has CDR1 SGHDT and CDR2 YYEEEE. Trimming took 1 base from V and 1 from J, leaving 14 bases between them. This CDR3 contains 16 residues. Here the CDR3 DNA reads TGTGCCAGCAGCTTGTCGGCAGCGAGACTCCAAGAGACCCAGTACTTC. It specifies CASSLSAARLQETQYF.

This clonotype appeared many times. The chain uses TRBV6-1 and TRBJ1-1, with D maybe TRBD1 (5 bases). The V gene's germline CDR1 is MNHNS and CDR2 SASEGT. This CDR3 has 14 amino acids. With 4 bases removed from V and 1 base from J, the gap between germline ends came to 10 bases. The CDR3 loop is CASSARQWNTEAFF. DNA of the CDR3: TGTGCCAGCAGTGCCCGACAGTGGAACACTGAAGCTTTCTTT.

This clonotype occurred many times. V gene TRBV14 combines with J gene TRBJ1-2; the D is unclear. The V gene lost 0 bases and the J gene lost 8 bases, with 13 bases spanning the gap. The CDR3 consists of 14 residues. CDR1 is SGHDN and CDR2 is FVKESK in the germline V gene. The CDR3: CASSQDRWARGYTF. DNA for the CDR3: TGTGCCAGCAGCCAAGATCGGTGGGCGCGGGGCTACACCTTC.

In this sample, this clonotype turned up many times. This chain joins TRBV12-5 and TRBJ1-1; D unresolved. This CDR3 contains 13 residues. Deletions cut 1 base from V and 1 base from J, with 4 bases between. Germline values: CDR1 LGHNT, CDR2 FRNRAP. CDR3 sequence reads: CASGLGRNTEAFF. CDR3 DNA sequence: TGTGCTAGTGGTTTGGGGAGGAACACTGAAGCTTTCTTT. Complete variable domain (other parts from reference TRBV12-5 and TRBJ1-1): DARVTQTPRHKVTEMGQEVTMRCQPILGHNTVFWYRQTMMQGLELLAYFRNRAPLDDSGMPKDRFSAEMPDATLATLKIQPSEPRDSAVYFCASGLGRNTEAFFGQGTRLTVV.